The next 27 T cell receptor beta chains were all read from a single sample in a study of cytomegalovirus exposure and HLA in healthy donors. Primers for the PCR totalled 60 Vbeta and 13 Jbeta. Data came from immunoSEQ multiplex PCR; TCRdb stores just in-frame clones and leaves some out. The repertoire has about 100,000 clones, around 80% of them found once; the top ten carry about 0.79%. Input material: PBMCs. The receptors come from a woman aged 55-70 years in good health and CMV-seronegative.

The table lists this clone with a few counts. This chain joins TRBV28 and TRBJ2-1; TRBD1 might be the D (5 bases). The V end was cut by 1 base, the J end by 10 bases, with 8 bases between. The CDR3 has 12 residues. Per germline, CDR1 MDHEN and CDR2 SYDVKM. The CDR3 here is CASSLSGNEQFF. CDR3 DNA sequence: TGTGCCAGCAGTTTATCAGGGAACGAGCAGTTCTTC.

This clone was counted between two and nine times. The V and J genes are TRBV4-3 and TRBJ1-2; the match to TRBD1 covers 8 bases. This CDR3 has 13 residues. The germline gives CDR1 LGHNA, CDR2 YSLEER. Trimming took 6 bases from V and 2 from J; bases not matched to a gene: 2. This CDR3 is CASSGQGNYGYTF. CDR3 in DNA: TGCGCCAGCAGTGGACAGGGCAACTATGGCTACACCTTC.

The chain links TRBV13 to TRBJ2-7; D unresolved. Trimming took off 0 bases at V and 0 bases at J, with 6 bases between the two ends. The CDR3 is 14 residues long. In germline, CDR1 is PRHDT, CDR2 FYEKMQ (reference sequence). The CDR3 sequence is CASSLGPSSYEQYF. DNA for the CDR3: TGTGCCAGCAGCTTAGGCCCGAGCTCCTACGAGCAGTACTTC. Filled out from reference TRBV13 and TRBJ2-7, the complete variable domain reads AAGVIQSPRHLIKEKRETATLKCYPIPRHDTVYWYQQGPGQDPQFLISFYEKMQSDKGSIPDRFSAQQFSDYHSELNMSSLELGDSALYFCASSLGPSSYEQYFGPGTRLTVT.

The chain employs TRBV5-1 and TRBJ1-1; unclear D gene. CDR1 and CDR2 from the germline V gene are SGHRS and YFSETQ. Deletions cut 4 bases from V and 5 bases from J, with 27 bases between. The CDR3 consists of 18 residues. DNA of the CDR3: TGCGCCAGCAGCCACAACCAGGCTGGGTCAACCGGGAATACTGAAGCTTTCTTT. It translates to CASSHNQAGSTGNTEAFF.

This clone came up once. This sequence joins TRBV13 and TRBJ1-1; D is possibly TRBD1 (5 bases). V shed 3 bases and J shed 1 base, with 12 bases lying between them. The CDR3 contains 15 residues. Germline CDR1 is PRHDT and CDR2 is FYEKMQ (reference sequence). The CDR3 DNA sequence: TGTGCCAGCAGCTTTAGGGGCGTCGGGAACACTGAAGCTTTCTTT. It is translated as CASSFRGVGNTEAFF.

The chain combines TRBV7-9 with TRBJ2-3; D remains ambiguous. Germline V CDR1 and CDR2: SEHNR, FQNEAQ (reference sequence). Trimming took 8 bases from V and 8 from J, leaving 17 bases between them. The CDR3 loop spans 13 amino acids. Here the CDR3 reads CASSSGPTATQYF. Written as DNA, the CDR3 is TGTGCCAGCTCATCTGGGCCGACGGCTACGCAGTATTTT.

The chain recombines TRBV7-2 with TRBJ1-2; maybe TRBD1 (5 bases). Trimming shortened V by 5 bases and J by 4 bases, and 17 bases separated the two germline ends. CDR1 is SGHTA and CDR2 is FQGNSA in the germline V gene. CDR3 length: 15 amino acids. The CDR3 sequence is CASSPALGRSYGYTF. In nucleotides, the CDR3 is TGTGCCAGCAGCCCGGCCCTGGGGCGCTCCTATGGCTACACCTTC.

The chain joins TRBV5-1 to TRBJ1-3; D is unclear. In germline, CDR1 is SGHRS, CDR2 YFSETQ. The length of the CDR3 is 16 residues. V gave up 1 base and J gave up 2 bases, with 13 bases separating them. CDR3 sequence: CASSLTGSIAGNTIYF. The CDR3 DNA reads as TGCGCCAGCAGCTTGACCGGGTCCATCGCTGGAAACACCATATATTTT. The whole variable domain, filled in from reference TRBV5-1 and TRBJ1-3, reads KAGVTQTPRYLIKTRGQQVTLSCSPISGHRSVSWYQQTPGQGLQFLFEYFSETQRNKGNFPGRFSGRQFSNSRSEMNVSTLELGDSALYLCASSLTGSIAGNTIYFGEGSWLTVV.

The genes are TRBV13 and TRBJ2-5, with D uncertain. Matching the DNA end better, TRBJ2-7 makes the J call doubtful. This CDR3 spans 14 amino acids. Looked up from germline, CDR1 is PRHDT and CDR2 is FYEKMQ (reference sequence). The chain's CDR3 is CASSLGPSSYEQYF. CDR3 bases: TGTGCCAGCAGCTTAGGCCCGAGCTCCTACGAGCAGTACTTC.

This clone has a single count. The rearrangement links TRBV19 to TRBJ1-5; no definite D call. Trimming left V 5 bases short and J 2 bases short, with 7 bases between. CDR3 length equals 13 residues. Germline values: CDR1 LNHDA, CDR2 SQIVND (reference sequence). The CDR3 region has the DNA TGTGCCAGTAGTGTGGGAGGCAATCAGCCCCAGCATTTT. It codes for CASSVGGNQPQHF.

The rearrangement joins TRBV30 to TRBJ2-1; D unresolved. The CDR3 has 13 residues. Looked up from germline, CDR1 is GTSNPN and CDR2 is SVGIG (reference sequence). V shed 8 bases and J shed 4 bases, with 15 bases lying between them. CDR3 in DNA: TGTGCCAGTCAGGCGTTGCCTTACAATGAGCAGTTCTTC. It encodes CASQALPYNEQFF.

This clone was recorded once. The rearrangement uses TRBV6-5 and TRBJ1-3, with 10 bases fitting TRBD1. Unmatched junction bases numbered 3, after V lost 5 bases and J lost 8 bases. The CDR3 covers 13 residues. CDR1 and CDR2 from the germline V gene are MNHEY and SVGAGI. CDR3 sequence reads: CASSPGQGDTIYF. DNA of the CDR3: TGTGCCAGCAGTCCTGGACAGGGGGACACCATATATTTT.

The chain couples TRBV7-9 to TRBJ1-1; a weak D match, TRBD1 (5 bases). V was clipped by 5 bases and J by 2 bases, with 15 bases between them. Germline assignment: CDR1 SEHNR and CDR2 FQNEAQ (reference sequence). The CDR3 runs to 15 residues. The CDR3 is CASSPMQGRNTEAFF. In nucleotides, the CDR3 is TGTGCCAGCAGCCCGATGCAGGGAAGAAACACTGAAGCTTTCTTT.

This sequence joins TRBV27 and TRBJ2-7; D is perhaps TRBD2 (6 bases). Germline loops: CDR1 MNHEY, CDR2 SMNVEV (reference sequence). The CDR3 length is 15 residues. Between the trimmed V and J ends, which lost 6 bases and 5 bases, there was a span of 20 bases. The CDR3 DNA follows: TGTGCCAGCAGGCGGGCGGGGTTCTGGTCCGACGAGCAGTACTTC. Translating it yields CASRRAGFWSDEQYF.

V usage is TRBV7-2 and J usage is TRBJ2-1; TRBD2 matches at 9 bases. The germline CDR1 and CDR2 sequences are SGHTA and FQGNSA. V lost 5 bases to trimming and J lost 7 bases; unmatched junction nucleotides: 9. The CDR3 runs to 15 residues. This CDR3 reads CASSTLSGRGNEQFF. CDR3 nucleotide sequence: TGTGCCAGCAGCACTCTTAGCGGGAGAGGAAATGAGCAGTTCTTC.

This chain uses TRBV19 with TRBJ1-1, with a tentative D call TRBD1 (6 bases). The CDR3 has 15 amino acids. With 7 bases removed from V and 2 bases from J, the gap between germline ends came to 17 bases. Germline V gene data show CDR1 as LNHDA and CDR2 as SQIVND (reference sequence). CDR3 sequence (DNA): TGTGCCAGTATGGTCAGGGGCTCGCTTAACACTGAAGCTTTCTTT. Translation gives CASMVRGSLNTEAFF.

The rearrangement uses TRBV6-1 and TRBJ1-1; possible D gene TRBD1, 5 bases. Germline V gene data show CDR1 as MNHNS and CDR2 as SASEGT. The V end was cut by 7 bases, the J end by 1 base, with 13 bases between. The CDR3 is made up of 14 amino acids. The CDR3 spells CASKRLGTNTEAFF. CDR3 nucleotide sequence: TGTGCCAGCAAAAGACTAGGGACGAACACTGAAGCTTTCTTT.

The chain employs TRBV7-2 and TRBJ2-7, with D maybe TRBD2 (5 bases). CDR3 length: 14 residues. Between the trimmed V and J ends, which lost 4 bases and 1 base, there was a span of 11 bases. Germline V gene sequence: CDR1 SGHTA, CDR2 FQGNSA. This CDR3 is CASSSDRTSYEQYF. The CDR3 DNA sequence: TGTGCCAGCAGCTCGGACCGGACTTCCTACGAGCAGTACTTC.

The V call is TRBV5-1, the J call TRBJ1-6, with TRBD1 matching 9 bases. CDR3 length equals 17 residues. CDR1 and CDR2 (germline): SGHRS, YFSETQ. V trimming: 4 bases; J trimming: 4 bases; junction bases outside the gene matches: 9. The CDR3 DNA is TGCGCCAGCAGCCTGGGACAGGGAAGTGTGTATAATTCACCCCTCCACTTT. It translates to CASSLGQGSVYNSPLHF.

The gene calls are TRBV5-1 and TRBJ1-3, with TRBD1 identical over 9 bases. Germline CDR1 SGHRS, CDR2 YFSETQ. This CDR3 is 15 amino acids long. V was clipped by 0 bases and J by 7 bases; unmatched bases: 5. CDR3 in DNA: TGCGCCAGCAGCTTGGAACAGGGGGCTACCAACACCATATATTTT. Amino acids: CASSLEQGATNTIYF.

Notes on this clone: A read error may produce the germline difference seen at one junction end. The chain combines TRBV29-1 with TRBJ2-7; D is possibly TRBD2 (6 bases). Germline V gene data show CDR1 as SQVTM and CDR2 as ANQGSEA. CDR3 length: 16 residues. The CDR3 sequence: CSVGGRRGEKVYKQYF. The DNA for the CDR3 is TGCAGCGTTGGGGGAAGGAGGGGCGAAAAGGTCTACAAGCAGTACTTC.

This chain connects TRBV27 to TRBJ2-7, with D unclear. The CDR3 covers 11 residues. Germline CDR1 MNHEY, CDR2 SMNVEV (reference sequence). V lost 3 bases to trimming and J lost 4 bases, with 4 bases between them. CDR3 nucleotides: TGTGCCAGCAGTTTCGGTTACGAGCAGTACTTC. It codes for CASSFGYEQYF.

The chain joins TRBV7-2 to TRBJ2-7; TRBD1 might be the D (6 bases). V gave up 4 bases and J gave up 6 bases, with 13 bases separating them. Germline V lookup: CDR1 SGHTA, CDR2 FQGNSA. This CDR3 has 13 amino acids. The CDR3 sequence: CASSSDRPSEQYF. The CDR3, as DNA: TGTGCCAGCAGCTCGGACAGACCTAGCGAGCAGTACTTC. Looking up the rest from reference TRBV7-2 and TRBJ2-7 gives the full variable domain: GAGVSQSPSNKVTEKGKDVELRCDPISGHTALYWYRQSLGQGLEFLIYFQGNSAPDKSGLPSDRFSAERTGGSVSTLTIQRTQQEDSAVYLCASSSDRPSEQYFGPGTRLTVT.

This clone was detected only once. The genes are TRBV6-5 and TRBJ1-1, with a weak D call TRBD1 (5 bases). This CDR3 comprises 15 residues. V was shortened by 1 base and J by 5 bases, with 14 bases between the two germline ends. Germline CDR1 is MNHEY and CDR2 is SVGAGI. CDR3 sequence reads: CASSYWGVRGTEAFF. CDR3 DNA sequence: TGTGCCAGCAGTTACTGGGGGGTAAGGGGAACTGAAGCTTTCTTT.

This chain joins TRBV4-1 and TRBJ1-2; 7 nucleotides line up with TRBD1. The CDR3 totals 13 residues. Germline V gives CDR1 MGHRA, CDR2 YSYEKL. V gave up 4 bases and J gave up 8 bases; unmatched junction bases: 7. The CDR3 bases are TGCGCCAGCAGCCCGGGCAGGGGGATGGGCTACACCTTC. This encodes CASSPGRGMGYTF.

The CDR3 sequence is CASSYLGQSTDTQYF. In nucleotides, the CDR3 is TGTGCCAGCAGTTACTTGGGACAGAGCACAGATACGCAGTATTTT. The chain couples TRBV6-5 to TRBJ2-3; 7 bases are a match to TRBD1. The CDR3 is 15 amino acids. CDR1 is MNHEY and CDR2 is SVGAGI in the germline V gene. With 1 base clipped from V and 0 bases from J, the junction kept 1 base outside the gene matches.

The rearrangement joins TRBV29-1 to TRBJ2-7; 9 nucleotides align to TRBD2. CDR3 length: 12 amino acids. J lost 11 bases, V lost 1 base, and 6 bases had no gene match. CDR1 SQVTM and CDR2 ANQGSEA come from the germline V gene. The CDR3 DNA reads as TGCAGCGTTGAAGTGGCGGGAGGGCCTGAGTACTTC. Its translation is CSVEVAGGPEYF.